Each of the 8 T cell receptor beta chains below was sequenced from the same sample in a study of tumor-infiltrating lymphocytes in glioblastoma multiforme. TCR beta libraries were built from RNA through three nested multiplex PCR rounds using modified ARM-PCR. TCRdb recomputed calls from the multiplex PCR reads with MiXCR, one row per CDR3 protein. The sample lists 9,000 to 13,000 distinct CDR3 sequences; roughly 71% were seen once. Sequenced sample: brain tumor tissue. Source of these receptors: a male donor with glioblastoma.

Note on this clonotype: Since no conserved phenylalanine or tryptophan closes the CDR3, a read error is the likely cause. CDR3 loop: CASSLMNAEAFS. Written as DNA, the CDR3 is TGTGCCAGCAGTTTGATGAACGCTGAAGCTTTCTCT. The rearrangement joins TRBV6-2 or TRBV6-3 to TRBJ1-1; D gene ambiguous. The CDR3 has 12 amino acids. CDR1 MNHEY and CDR2 SVGEGT come from the germline V gene.

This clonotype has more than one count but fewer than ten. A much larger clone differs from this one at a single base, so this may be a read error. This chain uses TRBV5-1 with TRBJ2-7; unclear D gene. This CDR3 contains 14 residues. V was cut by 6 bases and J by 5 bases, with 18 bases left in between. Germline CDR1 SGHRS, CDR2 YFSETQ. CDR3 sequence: CASTSVGLDDEQYF. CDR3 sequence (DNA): TGCGCCAGCACCTCGGTGGGGTTGGACGACGAGCAGTACTTC.

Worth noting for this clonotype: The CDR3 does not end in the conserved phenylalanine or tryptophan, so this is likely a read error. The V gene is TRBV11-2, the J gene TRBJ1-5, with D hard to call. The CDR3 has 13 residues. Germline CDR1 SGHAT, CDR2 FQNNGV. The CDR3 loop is CVSSLIEDQPQHL. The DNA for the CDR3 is TGTGTCAGCAGCTTAATAGAGGATCAGCCCCAGCATTTG.

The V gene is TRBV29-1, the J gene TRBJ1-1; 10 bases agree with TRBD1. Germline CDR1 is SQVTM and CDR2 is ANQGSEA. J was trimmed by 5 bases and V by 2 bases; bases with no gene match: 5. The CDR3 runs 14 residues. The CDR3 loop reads CSVERGTGDTEAFF. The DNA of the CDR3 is TGCAGCGTTGAAAGAGGGACAGGGGATACTGAAGCTTTCTTT.

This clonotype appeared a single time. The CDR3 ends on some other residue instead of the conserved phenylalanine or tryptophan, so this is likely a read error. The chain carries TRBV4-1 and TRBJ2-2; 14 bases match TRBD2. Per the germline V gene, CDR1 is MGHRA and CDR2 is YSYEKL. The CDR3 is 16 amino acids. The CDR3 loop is CASSPTSGRAPVELFY. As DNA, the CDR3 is TGCGCTAGCAGTCCGACTAGCGGGAGGGCCCCCGTGGAGCTGTTTTAT.

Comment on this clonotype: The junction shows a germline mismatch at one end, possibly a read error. This chain's CDR3 is CSTRGRGSLNSPLHF. Written as DNA, the CDR3 is TGCAGTACTAGGGGGCGGGGTTCCCTGAATTCACCCCTCCACTTT. V gene TRBV20-1 combines with J gene TRBJ1-6, with TRBD1 matching 7 bases. This CDR3 comprises 15 residues. From germline, CDR1 is DFQATT and CDR2 SNEGSKA (reference sequence).

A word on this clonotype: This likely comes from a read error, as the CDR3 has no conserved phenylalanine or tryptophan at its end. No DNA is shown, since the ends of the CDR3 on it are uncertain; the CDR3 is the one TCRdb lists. The CDR3 reads CSASGAVDFNAGELLL. V is TRBV20-1 and J is TRBJ2-2; the D call of TRBD1 is as the table states it, not checked on the DNA. The CDR3 spans 16 residues, counting both ends. Germline V lookup: CDR1 DFQATT, CDR2 SNEGSKA (reference sequence).

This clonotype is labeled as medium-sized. The DNA for the CDR3 is TGCAGTGCTAGAGATCCGGCTGGCCAGGGGCAGTTCTTC. This encodes CSARDPAGQGQFF. This chain joins TRBV20-1 and TRBJ2-1, with a possible D match to TRBD1 (5 bases). With 0 bases removed from V and 12 bases from J, the gap between germline ends came to 15 bases. The CDR3 consists of 13 residues. The germline CDR1 and CDR2 sequences are DFQATT and SNEGSKA (reference sequence).